This passage covers 27 T cell receptor beta chains from one sample sequenced in a study of identical twins. TCRdb fed the 5' RACE reads into MiXCR, producing one record per CDR3 protein. The repertoire has a few hundred thousand distinct CDR3 sequences, roughly 9.8% of them found once; the top ten carry 5.5% to 9%. These data also featured in a second study, about yellow fever vaccine responses in identical twins.

The sequencing input was CD8+ T cells sorted from blood. The receptors shown here come from a young woman in good health.

The chain couples TRBV29-1 to TRBJ2-5; D unresolved. V was pared by 3 bases and J by 1 base, with 9 bases between. This CDR3 spans 13 amino acids. Germline V gives CDR1 SQVTM, CDR2 ANQGSEA. The CDR3 bases are TGCAGCGTTGAGGGGTGGGGCCAAGAGACCCAGTACTTC. This encodes CSVEGWGQETQYF.

This clonotype has a handful of counts. V gene TRBV29-1 combines with J gene TRBJ2-7; D is possibly TRBD1 (6 bases). Germline CDR1 and CDR2: SQVTM and ANQGSEA. The CDR3 sequence is 12 residues long. V was cut by 4 bases and J by 2 bases, with 9 bases left in between. The CDR3 DNA sequence: TGCAGCGTTGTTGCAGGGGCCTACGAGCAGTACTTC. Its translation: CSVVAGAYEQYF.

Ten or more counts support this clonotype. This sequence joins TRBV5-1 and TRBJ2-1; 7 bases align to TRBD1. Germline loops: CDR1 SGHRS, CDR2 YFSETQ. The CDR3 runs 16 residues. After removal of 0 bases from V and 5 bases from J, the junction contained 8 bases not matched to a gene. As DNA, the CDR3 is TGCGCCAGCAGCTTGGAGGGGGCGAGAGGTAACAATGAGCAGTTCTTC. Amino acids: CASSLEGARGNNEQFF.

This clonotype has only a few counts. The V gene is TRBV7-9, the J gene TRBJ2-7, with D unclear. Trimming removed 0 bases at V and 4 bases at J, with 13 bases between. Germline V CDR1 and CDR2: SEHNR, FQNEAQ (reference sequence). The CDR3 sequence is 15 residues long. The CDR3 DNA follows: TGTGCCAGCAGCTTAGCGTTAGGTCGGGTATACGAGCAGTACTTC. Translated, it gives CASSLALGRVYEQYF.

This clonotype has just a few counts. This chain joins TRBV6-5 and TRBJ1-1; weak D call: TRBD1 (5 bases). Trimming removed 0 bases at V and 1 base at J, with 12 bases between. This CDR3 is built from 16 residues. The germline gives CDR1 MNHEY, CDR2 SVGAGI. The CDR3 spells CASSYSPRTTNTEAFF. The CDR3 nucleotides read TGTGCCAGCAGTTACTCCCCTCGGACAACGAACACTGAAGCTTTCTTT.

This clonotype appeared many times. The rearrangement links TRBV29-1 to TRBJ2-1; D may be TRBD1 (6 bases). The CDR3 loop spans 14 amino acids. Trimming left V 6 bases short and J 0 bases short, with 12 bases between. CDR1 is SQVTM, CDR2 ANQGSEA, per germline. The CDR3: CSVAAGASYNEQFF. The CDR3 nucleotides read TGCAGCGTCGCGGCAGGGGCCTCCTACAATGAGCAGTTCTTC.

The chain has TRBV30 and TRBJ2-7; no definite D call. This CDR3 comprises 12 residues. Germline V CDR1 and CDR2: GTSNPN, SVGIG (reference sequence). V was clipped by 1 base and J by 5 bases, with 9 bases between them. This CDR3 reads CAWSARSNEQYF. The CDR3 nucleotides read TGTGCCTGGAGTGCTCGGAGTAACGAGCAGTACTTC.

This chain links TRBV30 with TRBJ1-2, with a tentative D call TRBD1 (5 bases). CDR3 length equals 11 residues. Trimming took 0 bases from V and 6 from J, leaving 5 bases between them. Germline lookup yields CDR1 GTSNPN and CDR2 SVGIG (reference sequence). CDR3 sequence: CAWSVGDGYTF. CDR3 DNA: TGTGCCTGGAGTGTGGGGGATGGCTACACCTTC. Drawing the rest from reference TRBV30 and TRBJ1-2, the complete variable domain is SQTIHQWPATLVQPVGSPLSLECTVEGTSNPNLYWYRQAAGRGLQLLFYSVGIGQISSEVPQNLSASRPQDRQFILSSKKLLLSDSGFYLCAWSVGDGYTFGSGTRLTVV.

This clonotype was seen ten or more times. V usage is TRBV6-5 and J usage is TRBJ2-7; no clear D. CDR1 MNHEY and CDR2 SVGAGI come from the germline V gene. V dropped 0 bases and J dropped 3 bases, with 6 bases sitting between them. The CDR3 extends over 13 amino acids. The CDR3 nucleotides are TGTGCCAGCAGTTACTCAGCGAGCTACGAGCAGTACTTC. This sequence encodes CASSYSASYEQYF.

This clonotype has a handful of counts. This sequence joins TRBV27 and TRBJ2-3; the D gene is possibly TRBD1 (5 bases). V was shortened by 5 bases and J by 2 bases, with 14 bases between the two germline ends. This CDR3 spans 15 amino acids. CDR1 is MNHEY and CDR2 is SMNVEV in the germline V gene (reference sequence). The CDR3 region is CASSPDMSFTDTQYF. The DNA for the CDR3 is TGTGCCAGCAGTCCGGACATGTCTTTCACAGATACGCAGTATTTT.

The J gene is TRBJ2-2, the V gene TRBV7-6; the match to TRBD1 covers 7 bases. The trim removed 5 bases at V and 5 bases at J, leaving 11 bases unmatched. Germline V gene sequence: CDR1 SGHVS, CDR2 FNYEAQ. The CDR3 is made up of 16 amino acids. The CDR3 reads CASSQTRDSITGELFF. The CDR3 region has the DNA TGTGCCAGCAGCCAAACCCGGGACAGCATAACCGGGGAGCTGTTTTTT.

This clonotype was counted many times. The chain joins TRBV21-1 to TRBJ1-4. TRBV21-1 is described as a pseudogene. The CDR3 covers 14 residues. In DNA, the CDR3 is TGTGCCAGCAGCAATAAAACGGCCGATGAAAAACTGTTTTTT. It specifies CASSNKTADEKLFF.

The rearrangement uses TRBV2 and TRBJ2-1, with 9 bases matching TRBD1. Germline-derived CDR1 and CDR2 are SNHLY and FYNNEI. The CDR3 length is 11 residues. V trimming: 9 bases; J trimming: 10 bases; junction bases outside the gene matches: 4. CDR3 bases: TGTGCCAGACGACAGGGGGTCGAGCAGTTCTTC. Translating it yields CARRQGVEQFF.

V and J are TRBV4-3 and TRBJ2-7; D is perhaps TRBD1 or TRBD2 (6 bases each). V shed 0 bases and J shed 6 bases, with 15 bases lying between them. This CDR3 spans 15 amino acids. The V gene's germline CDR1 is LGHNA and CDR2 YSLEER. The CDR3, as DNA: TGCGCCAGCAGCCAAGATCGGGCTGGAGGGGGCGAGCAGTACTTC. Its translation: CASSQDRAGGGEQYF.

The chain is built from TRBV29-1 and TRBJ2-1; 11 bases are shared with TRBD2. Per the germline V gene, CDR1 is SQVTM and CDR2 is ANQGSEA. V gave up 3 bases and J gave up 0 bases; unmatched junction bases: 13. The CDR3 has 19 residues. CDR3 bases: TGCAGCGTTGAGACCGATAGCGGGAGGGCATTGGGCTCCTACAATGAGCAGTTCTTC. Translation: CSVETDSGRALGSYNEQFF.

This clonotype was detected a few times. The chain carries TRBV10-2 and TRBJ2-5; TRBD2 might be the D (5 bases). The germline V gene has CDR1 WSHSY and CDR2 SAAADI. CDR3 length equals 13 residues. The V and J ends lost 7 bases and 1 base respectively, with 10 bases between them. The CDR3 loop reads CASNEGSQETQYF. CDR3 coding DNA: TGCGCCAGCAACGAGGGCTCCCAAGAGACCCAGTACTTC.

This clonotype was recorded many times. The chain links TRBV4-2 to TRBJ2-7, with D hard to call. V lost 0 bases to trimming and J lost 2 bases, with 14 bases between them. CDR1 and CDR2 from the germline V gene are LGHNA and YNFKEQ. The CDR3 totals 16 residues. The CDR3 DNA follows: TGTGCCAGCAGCCAAGATCAGGTCGGAACCCCCTACGAGCAGTACTTC. Its translation is CASSQDQVGTPYEQYF.

This chain connects TRBV4-3 to TRBJ2-1, with unresolved D. The CDR3 covers 13 residues. V was pared by 5 bases and J by 4 bases, with 9 bases between. The germline CDR1 and CDR2 sequences are LGHNA and YSLEER. The CDR3 coding sequence is TGCGCCAGCAGCGGTAATACTTACAATGAGCAGTTCTTC. It codes for CASSGNTYNEQFF.

This rearrangement joins TRBV4-3 to TRBJ2-7, with a tentative D call TRBD2 (6 bases). The germline gives CDR1 LGHNA, CDR2 YSLEER. Trimming removed 0 bases from V and 2 bases from J, with 8 bases in between. CDR3 length equals 14 residues. As DNA, the CDR3 is TGCGCCAGCAGCCAAGAGGGACTCCCCTACGAGCAGTACTTC. Translated, it gives CASSQEGLPYEQYF.

In this sample, this clonotype turned up many times. The gene calls are TRBV29-1 and TRBJ2-2; possible D gene TRBD1, 5 bases. Per germline, CDR1 SQVTM and CDR2 ANQGSEA. V dropped 2 bases and J dropped 2 bases, with 9 bases sitting between them. The CDR3 contains 14 residues. CDR3 in DNA: TGCAGCGTTGAATTGGACACCAACACCGGGGAGCTGTTTTTT. Translated: CSVELDTNTGELFF.

This clonotype was counted between two and nine times. The J gene is TRBJ2-2, the V gene TRBV28; no clear D gene. Germline V gene data show CDR1 as MDHEN and CDR2 as SYDVKM. This CDR3 spans 12 amino acids. Trimming removed 6 bases at V and 4 bases at J, with 6 bases between. The CDR3 DNA sequence: TGTGCCAGCAGACCCTTCACCGGGGAGCTGTTTTTT. This translates into CASRPFTGELFF.

The sample holds many counts of this clonotype. CDR3 protein: CASGWGTEAFF. CDR3 in DNA: TGTGCCAGCGGCTGGGGGACTGAAGCTTTCTTT. The chain carries TRBV11-2 and TRBJ1-1, with D perhaps TRBD1 (5 bases). From germline, CDR1 is SGHAT and CDR2 FQNNGV. V was pared by 8 bases and J by 5 bases, with 9 bases between. The CDR3 totals 11 residues.

This clonotype was seen ten or more times. This sequence joins TRBV6-4 and TRBJ2-3; D may match TRBD1 or TRBD2 (5 bases each). V was trimmed by 2 bases and J by 4 bases, leaving 10 bases between them. This CDR3 contains 14 residues. Germline V lookup: CDR1 MRHNA, CDR2 SNTAGT. The CDR3 nucleotides are TGTGCCAGCAGTGACGGGGCGGGCTCAGATACGCAGTATTTT. It translates to CASSDGAGSDTQYF.

Ten or more counts support this clonotype. CDR3 sequence (DNA): TGTGCCAGCAGCCCGGACTTCTCCTACGAGCAGTACTTC. Amino acid sequence: CASSPDFSYEQYF. This chain uses TRBV6-6 with TRBJ2-7; D possibly corresponds to TRBD2 (5 bases). Germline V lookup: CDR1 MNHNY, CDR2 SVGAGI (reference sequence). V was clipped by 6 bases and J by 0 bases, with 9 bases between them. The CDR3 has 13 residues.

Ten or more counts support this clonotype. The V call is TRBV5-1, the J call TRBJ1-5; no reliable D call. Germline V gene lookup returns CDR1 SGHRS and CDR2 YFSETQ. Trimming removed 3 bases from V and 13 bases from J, with 17 bases in between. This CDR3 is 13 amino acids long. Here the CDR3 DNA reads TGCGCCAGCAGCTGCCCGGACCCCAGACTGCAGCATTTT. It is translated as CASSCPDPRLQHF.

This clonotype was counted only a few times. The gene calls are TRBV4-3 and TRBJ2-2; tentatively, D is TRBD1 or TRBD2 (6 bases each). The CDR3 runs to 17 residues. V was shortened by 0 bases and J by 3 bases, with 14 bases between the two germline ends. CDR1 is LGHNA, CDR2 YSLEER, per germline. Written as DNA, the CDR3 is TGCGCCAGCAGCCAAGAGGCCGGGGGCGCGTACACCGGGGAGCTGTTTTTT. It yields the protein CASSQEAGGAYTGELFF.

This clonotype came up a few times. As DNA, the CDR3 is TGTGCCAGCAGCGTACGGGACCTTTACAATGAGCAGTTCTTC. Its protein product is CASSVRDLYNEQFF. V gene TRBV9 combines with J gene TRBJ2-1; tentatively, D is TRBD1 or TRBD2 (5 bases each). V lost 1 base and J 4 bases, leaving 9 bases between the germline ends. The CDR3 covers 14 residues. The germline gives CDR1 SGDLS, CDR2 YYNGEE.